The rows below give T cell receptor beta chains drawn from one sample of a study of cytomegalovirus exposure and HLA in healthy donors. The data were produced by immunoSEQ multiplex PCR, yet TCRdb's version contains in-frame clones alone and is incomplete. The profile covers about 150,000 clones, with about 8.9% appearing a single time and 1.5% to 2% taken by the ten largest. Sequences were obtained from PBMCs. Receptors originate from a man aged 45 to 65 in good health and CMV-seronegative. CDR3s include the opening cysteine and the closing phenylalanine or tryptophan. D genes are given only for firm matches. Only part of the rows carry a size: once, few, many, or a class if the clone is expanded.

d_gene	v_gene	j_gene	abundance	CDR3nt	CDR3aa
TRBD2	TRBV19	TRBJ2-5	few	TGTGCCAGTAGTATAGATGACCCGGGGGGAGAGACCCAGTACTTC	CASSIDDPGGETQYF
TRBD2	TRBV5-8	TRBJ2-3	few	TGTGCCAGCAGCTTGGCTGTAACTAGCGGATCCACAGATACGCAGTATTTT	CASSLAVTSGSTDTQYF
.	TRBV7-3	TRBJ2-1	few	TGTGCCAGCAGCTTAAGCCGGGACAGCCGGGGGAATGAGCAGTTCTTC	CASSLSRDSRGNEQFF
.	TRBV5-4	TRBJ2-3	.	TGTGCCAGCGGCTCGAGGGGGGGAACAGATACGCAGTATTTT	CASGSRGGTDTQYF
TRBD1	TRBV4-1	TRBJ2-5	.	TGCGCCAGCAGCCAAACCGGGACAGGGGGGAGGCAAGAGACCCAGTACTTC	CASSQTGTGGRQETQYF
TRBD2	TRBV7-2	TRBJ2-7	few	TGTGCCAGCAGCTTAGACCCAGCGGGACTTCTCGAGCAGTACTTC	CASSLDPAGLLEQYF
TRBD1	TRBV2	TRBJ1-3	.	TGTGCCAGCAGTTCCGACAGGGGGCTGGGAAACACCATATATTTT	CASSSDRGLGNTIYF
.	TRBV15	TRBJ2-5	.	TGTGCCACCAGCAGAGATCCGACAACCCAAGAGACCCAGTACTTC	CATSRDPTTQETQYF
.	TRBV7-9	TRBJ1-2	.	TGTGCCAGCAGCTTGCGGGTTCTTGGCTATGGCTACACCTTC	CASSLRVLGYGYTF
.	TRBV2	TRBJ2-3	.	TGTGCCAGCAGCCTACAGGGTGGCAAGGATACGCAGTATTTT	CASSLQGGKDTQYF
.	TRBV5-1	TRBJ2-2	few	TGCGCCAGCACAGTAAGCGGGCAGAACACCGGGGAGCTGTTTTTT	CASTVSGQNTGELFF
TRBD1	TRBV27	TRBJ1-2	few	TGTGCCAGCAGTCTCCTAGACAGGGGTACCGGCTACACCTTC	CASSLLDRGTGYTF
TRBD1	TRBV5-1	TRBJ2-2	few	TGCGCCAGCAGCCGTGACAGGGGAAACACCGGGGAGCTGTTTTTT	CASSRDRGNTGELFF
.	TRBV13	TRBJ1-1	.	TGTGCCAGCGCCCGTTTGGGGGGGCACACTGAAGCTTTCTTT	CASARLGGHTEAFF
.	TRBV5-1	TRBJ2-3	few	TGCGCCAGCAGCTTGGTCCCCAGGACAGCGGGGGATACGCAGTATTTT	CASSLVPRTAGDTQYF
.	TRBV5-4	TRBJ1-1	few	TGTGCCAGCAGGAAGGATACAGGGAGCGGGAACACTGAAGCTTTCTTT	CASRKDTGSGNTEAFF
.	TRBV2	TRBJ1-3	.	TGTGCCAGCAGTGCCGGCGGGGGAAACACCATATATTTT	CASSAGGGNTIYF
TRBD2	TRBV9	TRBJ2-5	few	TGTGCCAGCAGCGTAGCTGGGGGGGGGAGCGCGAAGACCCAGTACTTC	CASSVAGGGSAKTQYF
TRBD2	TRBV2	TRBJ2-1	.	TGTGCCAGCACAATATCGGGACAGGGGGCGGCCTGGACTAGCGGGAGGGGCTCCTACAATGAGCAGTTCTTC	CASTISGQGAAWTSGRGSYNEQFF
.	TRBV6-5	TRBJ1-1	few	TGTGCCAGCAGTTACTCTCCAGTGAACACTGAAGCTTTCTTT	CASSYSPVNTEAFF